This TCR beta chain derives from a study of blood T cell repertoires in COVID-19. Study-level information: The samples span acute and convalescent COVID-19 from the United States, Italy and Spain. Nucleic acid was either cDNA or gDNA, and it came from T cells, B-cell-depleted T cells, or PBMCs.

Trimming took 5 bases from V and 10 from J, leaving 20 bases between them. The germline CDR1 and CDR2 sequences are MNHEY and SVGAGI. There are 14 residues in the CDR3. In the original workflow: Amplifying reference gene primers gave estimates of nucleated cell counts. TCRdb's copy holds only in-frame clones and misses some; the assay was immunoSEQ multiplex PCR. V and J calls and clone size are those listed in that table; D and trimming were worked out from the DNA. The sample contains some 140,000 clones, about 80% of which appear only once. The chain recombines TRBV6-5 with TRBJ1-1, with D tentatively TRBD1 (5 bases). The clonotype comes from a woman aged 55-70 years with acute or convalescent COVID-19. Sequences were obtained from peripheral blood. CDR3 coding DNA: TGTGCCAGCAGTCCCACCCCCCCCGGAAGGGGAGCTTTCTTT. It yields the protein CASSPTPPGRGAFF.